Shown below are 30 T cell receptor beta chains from a single sample sequenced in a study of long-term antiretroviral therapy in people with HIV. immunoSEQ v3.0 was run at survey level. TCRdb's table, derived via immunoSEQ multiplex PCR, lists solely in-frame clones and lacks some. This sample carries tens of thousands of clones, over 70% of them seen once, and the ten largest clones take 4.5% to 6%. The sample in question was unsorted PBMCs, obtained 1.1 years before starting antiretroviral therapy. The receptors were gathered from a woman in her 30s with HIV.

This clone was recorded a few times. V and J are TRBV6-1 and TRBJ1-6, with D perhaps matching TRBD1 (5 bases). CDR3 length: 13 residues. The germline CDR1 and CDR2 sequences are MNHNS and SASEGT. V was shortened by 7 bases and J by 8 bases, with 12 bases between the two germline ends. The CDR3 sequence: CASNKGLDSPLHF. DNA for the CDR3: TGTGCCAGCAATAAGGGGTTAGATTCACCCCTCCACTTT.

This clone was detected a few times. This chain uses TRBV2 with TRBJ1-5; no reliable D call. CDR1 and CDR2 (germline): SNHLY, FYNNEI. The CDR3 loop spans 13 amino acids. V was clipped by 7 bases and J by 0 bases, with 7 bases between them. The CDR3 DNA is TGTGCCAGCAAGGAGCTTAGCAATCAGCCCCAGCATTTT. Protein: CASKELSNQPQHF.

The V and J genes are TRBV11-2 and TRBJ1-6; TRBD1 might be the D (5 bases). The germline V and J ends were trimmed by 6 bases and 4 bases, with 16 bases remaining between them. The CDR3 totals 16 residues. Germline V gene sequence: CDR1 SGHAT, CDR2 FQNNGV. The CDR3 spells CASRPGRGSYNSPLHF. The DNA for the CDR3 is TGTGCCAGCAGGCCTGGGAGGGGATCTTATAATTCACCCCTCCACTTT.

V and J are TRBV7-9 and TRBJ2-3; D is unresolved. Deletions cut 1 base from V and 5 bases from J, with 4 bases between. Germline CDR1 reads SEHNR; CDR2 reads FQNEAQ (reference sequence). The CDR3 consists of 12 residues. In DNA form, the CDR3 reads TGTGCCAGCAGCTTAGATATAGATACGCAGTATTTT. Amino acids: CASSLDIDTQYF.

This clone was seen just once. DNA of the CDR3: TGTGCCATCAGTGAGTCCCTCCTGGGCAAGGTCAGTGGAAACACCATATATTTT. Translation gives CAISESLLGKVSGNTIYF. This rearrangement joins TRBV10-3 to TRBJ1-3, with unresolved D. Trimming stripped 0 bases from V and 3 bases from J, with 18 bases between. This CDR3 region has 18 residues. CDR1 is ENHRY, CDR2 SYGVKD, per germline.

This sequence joins TRBV14 and TRBJ2-5; D ambiguous. The germline CDR1 and CDR2 sequences are SGHDN and FVKESK. The V end was cut by 0 bases, the J end by 1 base, with 9 bases between. The length of the CDR3 is 15 residues. CDR3: CASSQENLFQETQYF. In nucleotides, the CDR3 is TGTGCCAGCAGCCAAGAGAACCTTTTCCAAGAGACCCAGTACTTC.

This clone was detected only once. J is TRBJ1-1 and V is TRBV6-5; D gene uncertain. Trimming cost V 4 bases and J 6 bases, with 15 bases left between them. The germline CDR1 and CDR2 sequences are MNHEY and SVGAGI. This CDR3 has 14 residues. CDR3 amino acids: CASSSVLAGAEAFF. DNA of the CDR3: TGTGCCAGCAGTTCCGTACTAGCTGGCGCTGAAGCTTTCTTT.

The chain combines TRBV5-4 with TRBJ2-1, with 9 bases identical to TRBD1. The length of the CDR3 is 15 residues. The V and J ends lost 3 bases and 6 bases, in that order; junction bases with no gene match: 7. The germline V gene has CDR1 SGHNT and CDR2 YYREEE (reference sequence). The CDR3 DNA follows: TGTGCCAGCAGCTCGCCGGGACAGGGTATCAATGAGCAGTTCTTC. It translates to CASSSPGQGINEQFF.

The chain carries TRBV18 and TRBJ2-1; 10 positions match TRBD1. Trimming took 3 bases from V and 4 from J; bases not matched to a gene: 3. This CDR3 comprises 15 residues. Germline CDR1 reads KGHSH; CDR2 reads LQKENI. The CDR3 nucleotides read TGTGCCAGCTCACCCCCGGACAGGGGGTACAATGAGCAGTTCTTC. Amino acids: CASSPPDRGYNEQFF.

The J gene is TRBJ1-2, the V gene TRBV9, with D possibly being TRBD1 (5 bases). Germline V lookup: CDR1 SGDLS, CDR2 YYNGEE. V was cut by 3 bases and J by 6 bases, with 12 bases left in between. CDR3 length: 13 amino acids. In DNA, the CDR3 is TGTGCCAGCAGCGATGGGACGTTAAATGGCTACACCTTC. Translating it yields CASSDGTLNGYTF.

This chain links TRBV11-2 with TRBJ2-5; D not certain. The CDR3 sequence is 12 residues long. Germline CDR1 is SGHAT and CDR2 is FQNNGV. Trimming pared 1 base from V and 4 bases from J, leaving 4 bases between. CDR3 nucleotide sequence: TGTGCCAGCAGCTTAGGTACAGAGACCCAGTACTTC. Translated: CASSLGTETQYF.

The V gene is TRBV30, the J gene TRBJ1-2; possibly TRBD1 for D (6 bases). The CDR3 totals 13 residues. Germline-derived CDR1 and CDR2 are GTSNPN and SVGIG (reference sequence). The V gene lost 1 base and the J gene lost 4 bases, with 10 bases spanning the gap. Here the CDR3 reads CAWSEQGRYGYTF. The CDR3, as DNA: TGTGCCTGGAGTGAACAGGGCCGCTATGGCTACACCTTC.

This clone has more than one count but fewer than ten. The CDR3 loop reads CASSDKEGATNEKLFF. For the CDR3, the DNA is TGCGCCAGCAGCGACAAGGAGGGAGCAACTAATGAAAAACTGTTTTTT. The chain links TRBV5-1 to TRBJ1-4; D is unresolved. The CDR3 runs 16 residues. Per the germline V gene, CDR1 is SGHRS and CDR2 is YFSETQ. The V and J ends lost 4 bases and 0 bases respectively, with 13 bases between them.

V and J are TRBV19 and TRBJ1-1; the D gene is possibly TRBD1 (5 bases). V gave up 1 base and J gave up 8 bases, with 11 bases separating them. This CDR3 is 13 amino acids long. Germline CDR1 reads LNHDA; CDR2 reads SQIVND (reference sequence). CDR3 in DNA: TGTGCCAGTAGTATAGCCGGGACGGACGAAGCTTTCTTT. It codes for CASSIAGTDEAFF.

CDR3 loop: CAWSLGTGVSNQPQHF. CDR3 nucleotide sequence: TGTGCCTGGAGTCTCGGGACAGGGGTAAGCAATCAGCCCCAGCATTTT. This chain links TRBV30 with TRBJ1-5; TRBD1 aligns across 10 bases. From germline, CDR1 is GTSNPN and CDR2 SVGIG (reference sequence). V lost 2 bases and J lost 1; bases outside the gene matches: 5. This CDR3 region has 16 residues.

The chain joins TRBV27 to TRBJ2-3; D is possibly TRBD1 or TRBD2 (5 bases each). The CDR3 consists of 12 residues. V dropped 6 bases and J dropped 4 bases, with 8 bases sitting between them. Germline V CDR1 and CDR2: MNHEY, SMNVEV (reference sequence). CDR3 loop: CASSRDPDTQYF. The CDR3 nucleotides are TGTGCCAGCAGCCGGGACCCAGATACGCAGTATTTT.

This clone occurred once. The rearrangement links TRBV9 to TRBJ1-3; D perhaps matches TRBD1 (5 bases). The germline V and J ends were trimmed by 4 bases and 0 bases, with 11 bases remaining between them. The germline gives CDR1 SGDLS, CDR2 YYNGEE. This CDR3 region has 15 residues. The CDR3 loop is CASSTPGISGNTIYF. As DNA, the CDR3 is TGTGCCAGCAGCACCCCAGGGATCTCTGGAAACACCATATATTTT.

The V call is TRBV6-5, the J call TRBJ1-3; D remains ambiguous. CDR3 size: 15 residues. Trimming stripped 6 bases from V and 3 bases from J, with 15 bases between. The germline gives CDR1 MNHEY, CDR2 SVGAGI. CDR3 sequence: CASSPGAAGGNTIYF. CDR3 bases: TGTGCCAGCAGCCCAGGAGCGGCGGGTGGAAACACCATATATTTT.

The V call is TRBV7-2, the J call TRBJ1-2; D call uncertain. The CDR3 totals 17 residues. Trimming took off 5 bases at V and 1 base at J, with 20 bases between the two ends. CDR1 and CDR2 (germline): SGHTA, FQGNSA. CDR3 in DNA: TGTGCCAGCAGCCCGGTCGGGGAGGGAGTATTTAACTATGGCTACACCTTC. Encoded protein: CASSPVGEGVFNYGYTF.

The chain couples TRBV2 to TRBJ1-2; D gene unclear. Germline CDR1 and CDR2: SNHLY and FYNNEI. Trimming pared 5 bases from V and 8 bases from J, leaving 12 bases between. This CDR3 contains 12 residues. The CDR3 loop is CASSSNGGGYTF. DNA of the CDR3: TGTGCCAGCAGTTCTAATGGAGGGGGCTACACCTTC.

The chain carries TRBV27 and TRBJ2-7; 9 bases are shared with TRBD2. V was pared by 4 bases and J by 3 bases, with 25 bases of the junction left unmatched. CDR1 MNHEY and CDR2 SMNVEV come from the germline V gene (reference sequence). The CDR3 spans 21 residues. CDR3 protein: CASSCGGALAGPSLLDYEQYV. The CDR3 DNA reads TGTGCCAGCAGTTGCGGGGGGGCGCTCGCCGGACCATCTCTTCTCGACTACGAGCAGTACGTC.

The count of this clone is one. The V gene is TRBV5-6, the J gene TRBJ1-5, with TRBD1 identical over 9 bases. This CDR3 has 16 amino acids. V shed 2 bases, J shed 5 bases, and the junction held 8 bases outside the gene matches. CDR1 and CDR2 (germline): SGHDT, YYEEEE. CDR3 sequence: CASSFSRDRVDQPQHF. In nucleotides, the CDR3 is TGTGCCAGCAGCTTTTCTAGGGACAGGGTAGATCAGCCCCAGCATTTT. The full variable domain, in which reference TRBV5-6 and TRBJ1-5 provide the parts outside the CDR3, is DAGVTQSPTHLIKTRGQQVTLRCSPKSGHDTVSWYQQALGQGPQFIFQYYEEEERQRGNFPDRFSGHQFPNYSSELNVNALLLGDSALYLCASSFSRDRVDQPQHFGDGTRLSIL.

This clone has just a few counts. The V and J genes are TRBV29-1 and TRBJ1-5; D is perhaps TRBD1 (6 bases). CDR1 and CDR2 from the germline V gene are SQVTM and ANQGSEA. The CDR3 length is 14 residues. The V and J ends lost 6 bases and 7 bases respectively, with 19 bases between them. Here the CDR3 DNA reads TGCAGCGTGCTACTCTCCGGGACATCCCAGCCCCAGCATTTT. Amino acids: CSVLLSGTSQPQHF.

The chain uses TRBV11-2 and TRBJ1-5; D remains ambiguous. V was cut by 0 bases and J by 4 bases, with 10 bases left in between. CDR1 and CDR2 from the germline V gene are SGHAT and FQNNGV. The CDR3 sequence is 15 residues long. CDR3 region: CASSLDLGRNQPQHF. DNA for the CDR3: TGTGCCAGCAGCTTAGATCTGGGGAGAAATCAGCCCCAGCATTTT.

J is TRBJ2-7 and V is TRBV9; D may be TRBD1 or TRBD2 (5 bases each). V was cut by 3 bases and J by 0 bases, with 16 bases left in between. Germline V gene sequence: CDR1 SGDLS, CDR2 YYNGEE. CDR3 size: 16 residues. The CDR3 region is CASSARGGTSSYEQYF. Written as DNA, the CDR3 is TGTGCCAGCAGCGCCCGGGGCGGCACCAGCTCCTACGAGCAGTACTTC.

The chain recombines TRBV6-5 with TRBJ1-1, with unresolved D. Trimming cost V 2 bases and J 4 bases, with 17 bases left between them. The CDR3 sequence is 16 residues long. Germline V CDR1 and CDR2: MNHEY, SVGAGI. DNA of the CDR3: TGTGCCAGCAGTTACGCGGATATGGAGGGAGGCACTGAAGCTTTCTTT. Its protein product is CASSYADMEGGTEAFF.

This clone was seen a single time. The chain links TRBV4-2 to TRBJ1-1; possibly TRBD1 for D (6 bases). V was pared by 4 bases and J by 5 bases, with 17 bases between. The CDR3 contains 15 residues. CDR1 is LGHNA and CDR2 is YNFKEQ in the germline V gene. CDR3 DNA: TGTGCCAGCAGCCCCTGGGCGACGGGACAAACTGAAGCTTTCTTT. As protein: CASSPWATGQTEAFF.

The chain employs TRBV27 and TRBJ2-7, with D perhaps matching TRBD1 (6 bases). The ends were cut back, 6 bases at V and 0 bases at J, with 9 bases in the middle. This CDR3 has 13 amino acids. CDR1 is MNHEY and CDR2 is SMNVEV in the germline V gene (reference sequence). The CDR3 reads CASRPQGSYEQYF. In DNA form, the CDR3 reads TGTGCCAGCAGACCACAGGGCTCCTACGAGCAGTACTTC.

In this sample, this clone turned up once. The chain combines TRBV19 with TRBJ2-3; a weak D match, TRBD1 (6 bases). The CDR3 is 14 amino acids. Trimming removed 5 bases from V and 5 bases from J, with 14 bases in between. CDR1 is LNHDA and CDR2 is SQIVND in the germline V gene (reference sequence). CDR3 bases: TGTGCCAGTAGTCCTTGGGGGCCGGGAGATACGCAGTATTTT. Translating gives CASSPWGPGDTQYF.

The V call is TRBV9, the J call TRBJ1-6; 10 positions match TRBD1. V lost 4 bases and J lost 10; bases outside the gene matches: 5. From germline, CDR1 is SGDLS and CDR2 YYNGEE. The CDR3 loop spans 14 amino acids. DNA of the CDR3: TGTGCCAGCAGCACCGGGACAGGGGTATCACCCCTCCACTTT. It translates to CASSTGTGVSPLHF.